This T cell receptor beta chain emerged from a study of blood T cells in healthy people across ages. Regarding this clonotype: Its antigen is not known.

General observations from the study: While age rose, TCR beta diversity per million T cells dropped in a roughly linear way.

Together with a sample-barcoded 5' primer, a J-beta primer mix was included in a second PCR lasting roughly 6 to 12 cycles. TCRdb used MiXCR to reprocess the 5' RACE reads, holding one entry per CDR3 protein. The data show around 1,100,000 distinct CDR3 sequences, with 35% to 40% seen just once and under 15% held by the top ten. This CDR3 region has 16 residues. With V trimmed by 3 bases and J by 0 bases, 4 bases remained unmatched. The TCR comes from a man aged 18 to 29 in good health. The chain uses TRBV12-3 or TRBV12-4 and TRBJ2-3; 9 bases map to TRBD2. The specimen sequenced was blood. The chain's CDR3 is CASSFLAGTSTDTQYF. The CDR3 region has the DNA TGTGCCAGCAGTTTCCTAGCGGGGACTAGCACAGATACGCAGTATTTT.